This is a list of T cell receptor beta chains from one sample in a study of cytomegalovirus exposure and HLA in healthy donors. Sequencing used immunoSEQ multiplex PCR; TCRdb keeps in-frame clones, though not all of them. The sample lists some 90,000 clones, about 86% seen once, with roughly 4% in the top ten. The source material was PBMCs. These receptors were obtained from a woman between 65 and 79 years old in good health and CMV-seropositive. The CDR3 runs from the conserved cysteine through the conserved F or W. Fields, in order: J gene, V gene, D gene, CDR3 length, clone size, CDR3 protein, CDR3 DNA. D genes are given only for firm matches. Size is stated for part of the rows, as once, few or many counts, or as a class when the clone is expanded.

J gene: TRBJ2-7; V gene: TRBV18; D gene: NA; CDR3 length: 15; clone size: once; CDR3 protein: CASSPFFGSGDEQYF; CDR3 DNA: TGTGCCAGCTCACCATTTTTCGGTTCTGGAGACGAGCAGTACTTC
J gene: TRBJ2-1; V gene: TRBV29-1; D gene: NA; CDR3 length: 12; clone size: few; CDR3 protein: CSSGVSRNEQFF; CDR3 DNA: TGCAGCTCGGGGGTGAGCCGCAATGAGCAGTTCTTC
J gene: TRBJ2-2; V gene: TRBV19; D gene: TRBD1; CDR3 length: 15; clone size: NA; CDR3 protein: CASSNRGANTGELFF; CDR3 DNA: TGTGCCAGTAGTAACAGGGGCGCGAACACCGGGGAGCTGTTTTTT
J gene: TRBJ2-7; V gene: TRBV29-1; D gene: TRBD1; CDR3 length: 13; clone size: NA; CDR3 protein: CSVDGTGSNEQYF; CDR3 DNA: TGCAGCGTTGATGGGACAGGGAGCAACGAGCAGTACTTC
J gene: TRBJ2-5; V gene: TRBV25-1; D gene: NA; CDR3 length: 14; clone size: NA; CDR3 protein: CASTGTGRGETQYF; CDR3 DNA: TGTGCCAGCACGGGAACAGGCAGGGGTGAGACCCAGTACTTC
J gene: TRBJ2-7; V gene: TRBV5-1; D gene: TRBD2; CDR3 length: 15; clone size: NA; CDR3 protein: CASSLEGTSGYEQYF; CDR3 DNA: TGCGCCAGCAGCTTGGAGGGGACTAGCGGCTACGAGCAGTACTTC
J gene: TRBJ1-4; V gene: TRBV7-2; D gene: NA; CDR3 length: 14; clone size: NA; CDR3 protein: CASSFGGTNEKLFF; CDR3 DNA: TGTGCCAGCAGCTTTGGGGGGACTAATGAAAAACTGTTTTTT
J gene: TRBJ1-1; V gene: TRBV19; D gene: NA; CDR3 length: 14; clone size: few; CDR3 protein: CASSHLTVNTEAFF; CDR3 DNA: TGTGCCAGTAGCCATTTGACAGTGAACACTGAAGCTTTCTTT
J gene: TRBJ1-5; V gene: TRBV19; D gene: NA; CDR3 length: 16; clone size: NA; CDR3 protein: CASSIWSSGSNQPQHF; CDR3 DNA: TGTGCCAGTAGTATTTGGTCGAGCGGGAGCAATCAGCCCCAGCATTTT
J gene: TRBJ2-5; V gene: TRBV18; D gene: TRBD1; CDR3 length: 15; clone size: NA; CDR3 protein: CASSPFDRGKETQYF; CDR3 DNA: TGTGCCAGCTCACCATTCGACAGGGGGAAAGAGACCCAGTACTTC
J gene: TRBJ2-1; V gene: TRBV7-2; D gene: TRBD1; CDR3 length: 15; clone size: NA; CDR3 protein: CASSLTQGAYNEQFF; CDR3 DNA: TGTGCCAGCAGCTTAACGCAGGGGGCCTACAATGAGCAGTTCTTC
J gene: TRBJ2-7; V gene: TRBV11-2; D gene: NA; CDR3 length: 12; clone size: NA; CDR3 protein: CASSLGLYEQYF; CDR3 DNA: TGTGCCAGCAGCTTAGGGCTCTACGAGCAGTACTTC
J gene: TRBJ1-1; V gene: TRBV4-1; D gene: NA; CDR3 length: 15; clone size: NA; CDR3 protein: CASSQDVAGLTEAFF; CDR3 DNA: TGCGCCAGCAGCCAAGATGTAGCGGGGCTCACTGAAGCTTTCTTT
J gene: TRBJ2-3; V gene: TRBV4-3; D gene: TRBD2; CDR3 length: 17; clone size: NA; CDR3 protein: CASSQLSGLVIADTQYF; CDR3 DNA: TGCGCCAGCAGCCAATTATCGGGACTAGTTATCGCAGATACGCAGTATTTT